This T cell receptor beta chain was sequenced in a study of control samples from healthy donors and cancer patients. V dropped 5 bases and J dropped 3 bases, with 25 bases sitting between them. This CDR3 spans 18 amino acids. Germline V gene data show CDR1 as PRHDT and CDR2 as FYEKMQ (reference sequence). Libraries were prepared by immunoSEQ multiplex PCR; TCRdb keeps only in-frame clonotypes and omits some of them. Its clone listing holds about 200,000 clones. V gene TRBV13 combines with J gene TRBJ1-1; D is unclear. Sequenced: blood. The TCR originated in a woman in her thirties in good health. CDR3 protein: CASSPRGSGRRQDTEAFF. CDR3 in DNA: TGTGCCAGCAGCCCCAGAGGGTCAGGTCGTCGTCAGGACACTGAAGCTTTCTTT. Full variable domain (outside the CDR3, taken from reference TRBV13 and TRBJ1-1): AAGVIQSPRHLIKEKRETATLKCYPIPRHDTVYWYQQGPGQDPQFLISFYEKMQSDKGSIPDRFSAQQFSDYHSELNMSSLELGDSALYFCASSPRGSGRRQDTEAFFGQGTRLTVV.